This TCR beta chain was documented in a study of cytomegalovirus exposure and HLA in healthy donors. The sample holds one count of this clone. No antigen is known for it. PCR used 60 Vbeta primers and 13 Jbeta primers. Some clones are missing from TCRdb's copy, which holds only in-frame ones; the method was immunoSEQ multiplex PCR. Among 150,000 to 200,000 clones, more than 75% were seen once, and the ten largest hold roughly 2.6%. General study findings and limits: Per published reports, the classifier diagnosed cytomegalovirus status with high specificity and sensitivity. What was likely a sequencing artifact was a cluster of highly shared sequence variants.

The sequence was collected from a woman aged 45-59 years in good health and CMV-seropositive. Source material: PBMCs.

In DNA, the CDR3 is TGTGCCAGCAGTTCGGGACAGATTAGCAATCAGCCCCAGCATTTT. Its translation: CASSSGQISNQPQHF. The genes are TRBV6-5 and TRBJ1-5, with TRBD1 matching over 7 bases. The germline CDR1 and CDR2 sequences are MNHEY and SVGAGI. J lost 0 bases, V lost 4 bases, and 3 bases had no gene match. The CDR3 runs to 15 residues.